This TCR beta chain was obtained from a study of T cells in Graves' hyperthyroidism and ophthalmopathy (dated by TCRdb to about 2019). For the study in its entirety: Peripheral blood was collected at initial diagnosis, before any treatment. A discovery cohort of about 95 patients, 43 with Graves' ophthalmopathy and under 60 with stable Graves' hyperthyroidism, was used to find distinguishing TCR V-J signatures. An independent validation cohort of around 19 hyperthyroidism patients and about 16 patients who later progressed to ophthalmopathy tested prospective prediction of ophthalmopathy. For training and testing, the 110 or so patients in the discovery cohort were randomly divided in a 7:3 ratio. In addition, the study compared T-cell repertoires in thyroid tissue and in blood from several Graves' hyperthyroidism patients. Following sampling, methimazole starting at 30 mg daily was given to hyperthyroidism patients, and high-dose intravenous methylprednisolone was given to ophthalmopathy patients. TCR Vbeta CDR3 sequencing of 130 to 150 peripheral blood samples (under 45 ophthalmopathy, about 75 hyperthyroidism and roughly 17 progressor patients) is reported in the paper. Results and caveats for the whole study, not just this receptor: A model built on a 13 V-J signature distinguished ophthalmopathy from stable hyperthyroidism, reaching about 89% sensitivity and approximately 81% specificity in cross-validation and 80%/75% in testing. During validation, the model predicted progression to ophthalmopathy a median of about 6.3 months ahead of onset, with around 71% sensitivity and 72% to 80% specificity. No statistical method was used to set the sample size in advance, and investigators knew the group allocation. Blood samples also contained most of the expanded thyroid clonotypes (frequency above 0.001), which suggests that blood repertoires may reflect thyroid immune responses.

Ophthalmopathy patients had moderately to severely active disease, Clinical Activity Score of at least 3, NOSPECS grade of at least 4, and duration under 3 months. The study excluded patients with uncontrolled infections, other autoimmune diseases, pregnancy or lactation. Clinical symptoms, serum thyroxine and TRAb, thyroid ultrasound, and orbital computed tomography formed the basis for the diagnoses. PBMCs were separated from 8 to 10 ml of fresh peripheral blood using Ficoll-Paque density gradient centrifugation. Total RNA was extracted with Trizol reagent, and quality was checked on an Agilent 2100 Bioanalyzer. Amplification of TCR beta CDR3 regions was carried out from RNA transcripts. For the first round of RT-PCR on the TCR CDR3, the HTBI primer set was used together with the Qiagen OneStep RT-PCR kit. Libraries were constructed in a second round of multiplex PCR, after which size selection and purification were carried out. The libraries were sequenced on an Illumina HiSeq2000 using paired-end 100 bp reads. In the source study's methods: SOAPnuke was used to process the raw data, with reads discarded if the reads contained adapters or uncalled bases, had a mean Phred below 15, or lacked an exact constant-primer or identifier match. COPE v1.2.5 was used to merge the high-quality paired reads, and each unique nucleotide sequence was defined as a clonotype. MiTCR v1.1 was used to align the clonotypes against IMGT TRBV, TRBD and TRBJ reference segments. The analysis was restricted to V-J combinations with a frequency above 0.0001, which together covered 98% to 99.2% of the repertoires. The TCS score was defined as F50 (clonal expansion) divided by E x V (chaos), with BLOSUM62-based TCRdist calculated between CDR3 peptides within each V-J. Welch's t-statistics and random forest reduced around 550 V-J features to 10 to 15, which were used in a naive Bayes classifier (R e1071). TCRdb itself trimmed the public reads at Q25 with fastp, ran MiXCR and retained productive beta chains. CDR3 protein sequences are deduplicated, and each keeps its most common genes and DNA. It is TCRdb's table, rather than the study itself, that gives the V and J calls and clone size. This sample has approximately 400,000 distinct CDR3 sequences in its table, and around a sixth of those were observed once. Of the sample, around two fifths falls within the top ten clones.

The CDR3 holds 14 amino acids from the cysteine to the phenylalanine. Here the CDR3 DNA is all that survives: 42 bases in frame from base 1. From V the trimming removes 2 bases and from J it removes 9 bases, while the gene matches leave 5 bases of the junction unaccounted for. CDR1 and CDR2 (MDHEN, SYDVKM) derive from the germline V gene. In regard to this clonotype: No antigen is known for it. No base quality information exists; no much larger clone differs at one position.

Rearrangement joined TRBV28 to TRBJ2-1; 9 middle bases align to TRBD2. This clonotype originated in a man between 18 and 35 years old with Graves' ophthalmopathy. The sequenced sample was blood. The CDR3 amino acid sequence is: CASSLAGGYGEQFF. The bases are TGTGCCAGCAGTTTAGCGGGGGGGTACGGTGAGCAGTTCTTC.